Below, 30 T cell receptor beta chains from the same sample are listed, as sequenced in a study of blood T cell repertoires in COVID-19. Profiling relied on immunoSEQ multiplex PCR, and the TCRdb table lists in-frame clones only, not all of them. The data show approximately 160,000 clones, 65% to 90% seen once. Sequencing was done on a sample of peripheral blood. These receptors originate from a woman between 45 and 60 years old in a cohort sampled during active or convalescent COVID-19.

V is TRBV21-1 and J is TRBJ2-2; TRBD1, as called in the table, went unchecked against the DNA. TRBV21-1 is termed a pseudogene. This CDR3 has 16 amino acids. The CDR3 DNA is TGTGCCAGCCCGGGACAGGGGGCGCGGGGCACCGGGGAGCTGTTTTTT. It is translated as CASPGQGARGTGELFF.

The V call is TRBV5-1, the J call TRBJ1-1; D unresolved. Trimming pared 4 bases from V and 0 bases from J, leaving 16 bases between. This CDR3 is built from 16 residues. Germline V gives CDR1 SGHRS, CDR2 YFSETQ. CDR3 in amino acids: CASSLFPRDLNTEAFF. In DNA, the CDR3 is TGCGCCAGCAGCCTCTTCCCGAGGGATTTGAACACTGAAGCTTTCTTT.

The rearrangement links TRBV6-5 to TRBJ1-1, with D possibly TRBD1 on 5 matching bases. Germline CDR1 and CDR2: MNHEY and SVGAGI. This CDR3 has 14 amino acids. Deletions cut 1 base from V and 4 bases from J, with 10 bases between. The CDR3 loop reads CASSYFQGGTEAFF. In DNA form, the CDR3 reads TGTGCCAGCAGTTACTTCCAGGGAGGCACTGAAGCTTTCTTT.

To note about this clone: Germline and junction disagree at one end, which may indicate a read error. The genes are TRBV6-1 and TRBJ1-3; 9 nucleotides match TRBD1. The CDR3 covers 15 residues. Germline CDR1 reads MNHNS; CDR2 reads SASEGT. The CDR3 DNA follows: TGTGCCAGCAGCGAAGGGACAGGGAGAGGAAACACCATATATTTT. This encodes CASSEGTGRGNTIYF.

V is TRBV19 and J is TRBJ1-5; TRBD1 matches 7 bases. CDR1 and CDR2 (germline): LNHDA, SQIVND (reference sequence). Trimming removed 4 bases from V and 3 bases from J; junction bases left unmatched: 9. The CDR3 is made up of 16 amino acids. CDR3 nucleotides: TGTGCCAGTAGTACAAACGTGGGACAGATCAATCAGCCCCAGCATTTT. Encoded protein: CASSTNVGQINQPQHF. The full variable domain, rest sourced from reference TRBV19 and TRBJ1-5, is DGGITQSPKYLFRKEGQNVTLSCEQNLNHDAMYWYRQDPGQGLRLIYYSQIVNDFQKGDIAEGYSVSREKKESFPLTVTSAQKNPTAFYLCASSTNVGQINQPQHFGDGTRLSIL.

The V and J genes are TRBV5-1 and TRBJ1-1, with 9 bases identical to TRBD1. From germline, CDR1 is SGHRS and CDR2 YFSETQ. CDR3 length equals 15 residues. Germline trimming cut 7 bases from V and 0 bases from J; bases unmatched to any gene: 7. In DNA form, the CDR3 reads TGCGCCAGCGGGAGGGACAGGGACATGAACACTGAAGCTTTCTTT. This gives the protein CASGRDRDMNTEAFF.

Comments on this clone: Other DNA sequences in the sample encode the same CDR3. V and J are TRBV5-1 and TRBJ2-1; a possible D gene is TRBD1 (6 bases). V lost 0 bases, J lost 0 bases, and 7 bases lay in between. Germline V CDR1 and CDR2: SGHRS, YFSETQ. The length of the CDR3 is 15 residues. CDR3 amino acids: CASSLVQGSYNEQFF. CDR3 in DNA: TGCGCCAGCAGCTTGGTACAGGGCTCCTACAATGAGCAGTTCTTC.

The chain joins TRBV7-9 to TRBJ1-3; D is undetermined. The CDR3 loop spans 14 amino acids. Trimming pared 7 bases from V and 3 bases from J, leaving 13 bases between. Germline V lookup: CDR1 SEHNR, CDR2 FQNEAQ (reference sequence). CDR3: CASTKSSRGNTIYF. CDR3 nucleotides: TGTGCCAGCACCAAAAGCTCACGTGGAAACACCATATATTTT.

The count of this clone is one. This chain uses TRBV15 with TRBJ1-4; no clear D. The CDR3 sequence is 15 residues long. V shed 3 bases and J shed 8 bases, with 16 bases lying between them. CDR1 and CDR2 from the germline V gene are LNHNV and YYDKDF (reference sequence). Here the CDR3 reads CATSSYGYEGEKLFF. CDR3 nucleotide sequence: TGTGCCACCAGCAGTTACGGGTACGAAGGCGAAAAACTGTTTTTT.

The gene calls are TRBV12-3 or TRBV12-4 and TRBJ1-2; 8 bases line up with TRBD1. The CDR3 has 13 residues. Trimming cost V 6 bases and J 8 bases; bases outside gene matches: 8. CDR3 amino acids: CASRPTGDRGYTF. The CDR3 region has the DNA TGTGCCAGCAGGCCGACAGGGGATAGGGGCTACACCTTC.

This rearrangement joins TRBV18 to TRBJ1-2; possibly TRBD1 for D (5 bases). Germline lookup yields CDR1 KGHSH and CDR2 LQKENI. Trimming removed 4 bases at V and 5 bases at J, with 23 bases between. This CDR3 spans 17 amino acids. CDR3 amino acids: CASSREPQDSLLYGYTF. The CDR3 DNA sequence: TGTGCCAGCTCACGAGAACCACAGGATTCACTCCTATATGGCTACACCTTC.

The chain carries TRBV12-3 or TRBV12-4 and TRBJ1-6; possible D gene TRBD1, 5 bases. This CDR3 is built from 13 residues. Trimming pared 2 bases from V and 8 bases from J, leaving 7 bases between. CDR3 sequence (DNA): TGTGCCAGCAGTTTACAGGGCTATTCACCCCTCCACTTT. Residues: CASSLQGYSPLHF.

Written as DNA, the CDR3 is TGCAGCGCGAGCTATGACAGGGGCCCTAATTCACCCCTCCACTTT. This sequence encodes CSASYDRGPNSPLHF. V gene TRBV29-1 combines with J gene TRBJ1-6, with TRBD1 matching over 8 bases. CDR1 is SQVTM, CDR2 ANQGSEA, per germline. The CDR3 sequence is 15 residues long. J gave up 6 bases and V 7 bases, and 11 bases lay outside the gene matches.

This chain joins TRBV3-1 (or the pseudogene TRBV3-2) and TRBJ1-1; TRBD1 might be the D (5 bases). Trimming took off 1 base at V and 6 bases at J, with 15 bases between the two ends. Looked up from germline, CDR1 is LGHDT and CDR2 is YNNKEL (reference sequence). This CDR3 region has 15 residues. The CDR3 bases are TGTGCCAGCAGCCAAGTCAGGGTAGGATCGGCTGAAGCTTTCTTT. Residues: CASSQVRVGSAEAFF.

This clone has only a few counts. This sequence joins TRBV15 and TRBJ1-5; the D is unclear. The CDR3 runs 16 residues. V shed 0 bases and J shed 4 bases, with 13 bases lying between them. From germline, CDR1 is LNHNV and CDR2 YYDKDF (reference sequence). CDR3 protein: CATSRELDGGNQPQHF. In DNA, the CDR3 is TGTGCCACCAGCAGAGAACTGGACGGCGGGAATCAGCCCCAGCATTTT.

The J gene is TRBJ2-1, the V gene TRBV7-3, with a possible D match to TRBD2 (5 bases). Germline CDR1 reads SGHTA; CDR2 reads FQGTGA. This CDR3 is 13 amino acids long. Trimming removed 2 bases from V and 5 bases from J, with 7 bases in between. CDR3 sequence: CASSLLAHNEQFF. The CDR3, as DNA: TGTGCCAGCAGCTTACTAGCCCACAATGAGCAGTTCTTC.

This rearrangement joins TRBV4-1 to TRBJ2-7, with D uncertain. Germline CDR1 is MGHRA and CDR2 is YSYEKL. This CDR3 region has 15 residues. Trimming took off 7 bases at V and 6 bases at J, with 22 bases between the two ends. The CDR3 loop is CASKVAESSGGEQYF. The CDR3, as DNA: TGCGCCAGCAAAGTGGCGGAGTCCTCGGGTGGCGAGCAGTACTTC.

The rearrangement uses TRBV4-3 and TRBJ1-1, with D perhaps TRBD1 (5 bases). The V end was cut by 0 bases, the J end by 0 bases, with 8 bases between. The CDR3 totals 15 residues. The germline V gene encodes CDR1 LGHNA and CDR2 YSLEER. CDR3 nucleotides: TGCGCCAGCAGCCAAGAATTGGGGCTGAACACTGAAGCTTTCTTT. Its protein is CASSQELGLNTEAFF.

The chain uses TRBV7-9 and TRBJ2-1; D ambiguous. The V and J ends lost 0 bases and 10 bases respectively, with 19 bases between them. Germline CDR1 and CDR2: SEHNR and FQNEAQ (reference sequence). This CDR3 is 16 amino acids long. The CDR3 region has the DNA TGTGCCAGCAGCTTAGCGCTAAAGCAGGATTTTATAGAGCAGTTCTTC. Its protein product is CASSLALKQDFIEQFF.

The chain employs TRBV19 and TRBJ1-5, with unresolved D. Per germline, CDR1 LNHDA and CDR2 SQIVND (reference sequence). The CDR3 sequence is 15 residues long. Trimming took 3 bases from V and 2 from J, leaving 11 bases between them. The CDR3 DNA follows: TGTGCCAGTAGTATTGGTCGACATGGCAATCAGCCCCAGCATTTT. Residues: CASSIGRHGNQPQHF.

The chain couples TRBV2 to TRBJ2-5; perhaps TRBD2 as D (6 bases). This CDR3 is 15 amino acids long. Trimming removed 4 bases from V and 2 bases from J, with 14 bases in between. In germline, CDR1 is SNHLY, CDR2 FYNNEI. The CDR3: CASSVNPGTQETQYF. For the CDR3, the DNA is TGTGCCAGCAGTGTGAATCCCGGGACTCAAGAGACCCAGTACTTC. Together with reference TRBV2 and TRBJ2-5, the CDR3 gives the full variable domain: EPEVTQTPSHQVTQMGQEVILRCVPISNHLYFYWYRQILGQKVEFLVSFYNNEISEKSEIFDDQFSVERPDGSNFTLKIRSTKLEDSAMYFCASSVNPGTQETQYFGPGTRLLVL.

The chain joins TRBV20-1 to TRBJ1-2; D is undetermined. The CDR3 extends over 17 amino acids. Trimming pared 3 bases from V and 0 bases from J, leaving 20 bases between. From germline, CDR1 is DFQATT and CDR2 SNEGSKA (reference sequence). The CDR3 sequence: CSASFVADNPANYGYTF. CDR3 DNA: TGCAGTGCTAGTTTCGTCGCTGATAACCCAGCTAACTATGGCTACACCTTC.

CDR3 nucleotides: TGCGCCAGCAGCACCGGACAGGGGTACACTGAAGCTTTCTTT. Translating it yields CASSTGQGYTEAFF. V gene TRBV5-1 combines with J gene TRBJ1-1; 9 positions match TRBD1. Germline loops: CDR1 SGHRS, CDR2 YFSETQ. The V segment lost 4 bases and the J segment 3 bases; nucleotides outside the gene matches: 4. This CDR3 region has 14 residues.

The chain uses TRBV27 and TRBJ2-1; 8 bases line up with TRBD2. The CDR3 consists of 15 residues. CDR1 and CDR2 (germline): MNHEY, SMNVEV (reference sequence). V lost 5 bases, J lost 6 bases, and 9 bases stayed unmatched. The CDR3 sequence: CASSGGHAGGNEQFF. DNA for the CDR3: TGTGCCAGCAGTGGGGGTCACGCGGGGGGCAATGAGCAGTTCTTC.

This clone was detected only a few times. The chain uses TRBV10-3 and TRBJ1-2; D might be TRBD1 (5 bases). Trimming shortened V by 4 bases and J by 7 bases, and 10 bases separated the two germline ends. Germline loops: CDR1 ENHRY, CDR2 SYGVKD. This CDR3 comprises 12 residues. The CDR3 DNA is TGTGCCATCAGTGTAGACAGTTCTGGCTACACCTTC. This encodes CAISVDSSGYTF.

The CDR3 coding sequence is TGTGCCAGCAGCCCGAAAGGGACAGGATTAGCTAACTATGGCTACACCTTC. This encodes CASSPKGTGLANYGYTF. The chain is built from TRBV9 and TRBJ1-2; 8 positions agree with TRBD1. This CDR3 has 17 residues. CDR1 is SGDLS, CDR2 YYNGEE, per germline. Unmatched junction bases numbered 11, after V lost 4 bases and J lost 0 bases.

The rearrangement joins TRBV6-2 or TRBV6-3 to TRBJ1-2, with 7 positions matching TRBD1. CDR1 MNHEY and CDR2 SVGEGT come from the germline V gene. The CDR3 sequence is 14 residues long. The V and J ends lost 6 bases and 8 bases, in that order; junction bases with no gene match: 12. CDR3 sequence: CASSIRDSRPGYTF. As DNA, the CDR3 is TGTGCCAGCAGCATAAGGGACAGCCGGCCCGGCTACACCTTC.

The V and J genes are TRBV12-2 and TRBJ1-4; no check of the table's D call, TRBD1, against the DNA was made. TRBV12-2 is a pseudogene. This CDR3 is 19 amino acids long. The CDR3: CASRHRLSLGGLPNEKLFF. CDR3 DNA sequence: TGTGCAAGTCGCCATCGACTCAGCCTTGGGGGCCTCCCTAATGAAAAACTGTTTTTT.

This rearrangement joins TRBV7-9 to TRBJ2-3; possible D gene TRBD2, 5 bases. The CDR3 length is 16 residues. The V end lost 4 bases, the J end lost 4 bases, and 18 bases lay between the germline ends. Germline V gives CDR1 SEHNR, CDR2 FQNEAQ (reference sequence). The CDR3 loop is CASSSVLTSTADTQYF. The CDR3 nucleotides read TGTGCCAGCAGCTCCGTTCTAACTAGTACGGCAGATACGCAGTATTTT. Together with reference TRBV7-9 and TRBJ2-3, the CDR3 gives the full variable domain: DTGVSQNPRHKITKRGQNVTFRCDPISEHNRLYWYRQTLGQGPEFLTYFQNEAQLEKSRLLSDRFSAERPKGSFSTLEIQRTEQGDSAMYLCASSSVLTSTADTQYFGPGTRLTVL.

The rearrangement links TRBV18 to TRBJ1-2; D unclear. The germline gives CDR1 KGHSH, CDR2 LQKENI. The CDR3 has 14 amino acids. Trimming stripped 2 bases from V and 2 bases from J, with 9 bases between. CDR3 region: CASSPTEMNYGYTF. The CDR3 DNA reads TGTGCCAGCTCACCAACCGAGATGAACTATGGCTACACCTTC.